The 16 T cell receptor beta chains below all came from one sample that was sequenced in a study of shared clonotypes between healthy human individuals. Profiled with immunoSEQ multiplex PCR; TCRdb holds only in-frame clones, not every one. This table has about 1 million clones, approximately 76% appearing once. The material sequenced was memory CD4+ T cells sorted from blood. Subset in this sample: CD45RA-negative fraction. The origin of the receptors is a man aged 18 to 30 in good health.

This clone has just one count. The chain employs TRBV19 and TRBJ1-2; D gene uncertain. The V end was cut by 3 bases, the J end by 4 bases, with 15 bases between. CDR1 and CDR2 (germline): LNHDA, SQIVND (reference sequence). The CDR3 has 15 amino acids. This CDR3 reads CASSISGPPVYGYTF. The CDR3 DNA follows: TGTGCCAGTAGTATTTCGGGCCCACCGGTCTATGGCTACACCTTC.

This clone was detected only once. V gene TRBV21-1 combines with J gene TRBJ2-7; TRBD1 was called by the table and not checked on the DNA. TRBV21-1 is a pseudogene segment. The CDR3 extends over 15 amino acids. Written as DNA, the CDR3 is TGTGCCAGCAGCCCCCGCTGCAGGGGGCCCTACGAGCAGTACTTC. Amino acid sequence: CASSPRCRGPYEQYF.

Regarding this clone: Within the sample, other DNA sequences also encode this same CDR3. The chain joins TRBV18 to TRBJ1-5; D is uncertain. Germline assignment: CDR1 KGHSH and CDR2 LQKENI. CDR3 length: 12 residues. Trimming left V 0 bases short and J 4 bases short, with 1 base between. The DNA of the CDR3 is TGTGCCAGCTCACCACCGAATCAGCCCCAGCATTTT. It translates to CASSPPNQPQHF.

V and J are TRBV7-3 and TRBJ2-3; tentatively, D is TRBD1 or TRBD2 (5 bases each). CDR3 length equals 15 residues. Germline V gene data show CDR1 as SGHTA and CDR2 as FQGTGA. Trimming took off 2 bases at V and 5 bases at J, with 14 bases between the two ends. The CDR3, as DNA: TGTGCCAGCAGCTTAGGGTCCAGGGCGGGAGATACGCAGTATTTT. Its protein is CASSLGSRAGDTQYF.

Comments on this clone: With a far larger clone one base away, a read error is the likely cause. Other DNA sequences of this sample code for an identical CDR3. The J gene is TRBJ2-7, the V gene TRBV9; unclear D gene. The CDR3 consists of 11 residues. Germline CDR1 and CDR2: SGDLS and YYNGEE. V lost 3 bases to trimming and J lost 0 bases, with 1 base between them. CDR3 sequence: CASSASYEQYF. The DNA for the CDR3 is TGTGCCAGCAGCGCCTCCTACGAGCAGTACTTC.

The chain employs TRBV25-1 and TRBJ2-4, with unresolved D. The CDR3 is made up of 14 amino acids. Per germline, CDR1 MGHDK and CDR2 SYGVNS. The V end was cut by 5 bases, the J end by 9 bases, with 17 bases between. DNA of the CDR3: TGTGCCAGCAGTCCTCCCGCCCAGAATTTCATTCAGTACTTC. Translating it yields CASSPPAQNFIQYF.

The genes are TRBV10-3 and TRBJ1-4; no clear D gene. V was pared by 2 bases and J by 6 bases, with 13 bases between. The CDR3 is 15 amino acids. The germline CDR1 and CDR2 sequences are ENHRY and SYGVKD. The CDR3 is CAISERKGEDEKLFF. CDR3 DNA: TGTGCCATCAGTGAGAGGAAGGGTGAGGATGAAAAACTGTTTTTT.

The rearrangement links TRBV7-2 to TRBJ1-2; the match to TRBD1 covers 7 bases. Germline loops: CDR1 SGHTA, CDR2 FQGNSA. After removal of 5 bases from V and 5 bases from J, the junction contained 11 bases not matched to a gene. This CDR3 comprises 15 residues. The DNA of the CDR3 is TGTGCCAGCAGCCCAGCCCAGGGGGGACAGTATGGCTACACCTTC. Translated: CASSPAQGGQYGYTF.

V gene TRBV6-1 combines with J gene TRBJ1-6, with D possibly TRBD1 on 5 matching bases. V dropped 5 bases and J dropped 10 bases, with 15 bases sitting between them. Germline assignment: CDR1 MNHNS and CDR2 SASEGT. CDR3 length: 14 residues. CDR3 sequence reads: CASSPQGKGSPLHF. The CDR3 DNA reads TGTGCCAGCAGTCCCCAGGGTAAAGGCTCACCCCTCCACTTT.

The rearrangement uses TRBV18 and TRBJ1-2; the match to TRBD1 covers 8 bases. Trimming took 6 bases from V and 4 from J; bases not matched to a gene: 13. Germline CDR1 KGHSH, CDR2 LQKENI. There are 16 residues in the CDR3. CDR3 sequence (DNA): TGTGCCAGCTCTCCCATAACCCGGACAGGGTCCTATGGCTACACCTTC. As protein: CASSPITRTGSYGYTF.

The chain joins TRBV10-2 to TRBJ1-2, with D uncertain. The germline V gene encodes CDR1 WSHSY and CDR2 SAAADI. The CDR3 has 12 amino acids. Trimming took 4 bases from V and 2 from J, leaving 5 bases between them. The CDR3 bases are TGCGCCAGCAGTGGAGTAAACTATGGCTACACCTTC. This codes for CASSGVNYGYTF.

This clone was observed a handful of times. The chain combines TRBV28 with TRBJ1-1, with TRBD1 matching over 8 bases. The germline V gene encodes CDR1 MDHEN and CDR2 SYDVKM. The CDR3 runs 14 residues. After removal of 7 bases from V and 8 bases from J, the junction contained 12 bases not matched to a gene. The CDR3 sequence: CASTLSGGRVEAFF. In nucleotides, the CDR3 is TGTGCCAGCACCTTATCAGGGGGCCGGGTAGAAGCTTTCTTT.

This clone has a handful of counts. The rearrangement links TRBV5-1 to TRBJ2-5, with 9 nucleotides matching TRBD2. Per the germline V gene, CDR1 is SGHRS and CDR2 is YFSETQ. V dropped 4 bases and J dropped 5; count of bases not matched to a gene: 9. There are 15 residues in the CDR3. CDR3 DNA sequence: TGCGCCAGCAGCCGCGGGGGGGCAGGTATGGAGACCCAGTACTTC. Translation gives CASSRGGAGMETQYF.

This clone was recorded once. This rearrangement joins TRBV11-2 to TRBJ2-1; TRBD2 agrees at 14 bases. The CDR3 is 17 residues long. The V and J ends lost 0 bases and 7 bases, in that order; junction bases with no gene match: 5. Germline assignment: CDR1 SGHAT and CDR2 FQNNGV. CDR3 amino acids: CASSLDRLAGGTNEQFF. The CDR3 nucleotides are TGTGCCAGCAGCTTAGATCGACTAGCGGGGGGGACGAATGAGCAGTTCTTC.

The chain is built from TRBV7-2 and TRBJ2-2; possible D gene TRBD2, 6 bases. Trimming stripped 10 bases from V and 3 bases from J, with 15 bases between. This CDR3 spans 14 amino acids. In germline, CDR1 is SGHTA, CDR2 FQGNSA. Written as DNA, the CDR3 is TGTGCCACCTCCGGGACTGCGTACACCGGGGAGCTGTTTTTT. Protein: CATSGTAYTGELFF.

Ten or more counts support this clone. J is TRBJ1-5 and V is TRBV6-4, with TRBD1 matching 9 bases. Per the germline V gene, CDR1 is MRHNA and CDR2 is SNTAGT. This CDR3 contains 15 residues. The ends lost 6 bases at V and 6 bases at J; junction bases unmatched: 9. The CDR3 coding sequence is TGTGCCAGCAGATTCAGGGGACAGGGACTTCAGCCCCAGCATTTT. Translating it yields CASRFRGQGLQPQHF.